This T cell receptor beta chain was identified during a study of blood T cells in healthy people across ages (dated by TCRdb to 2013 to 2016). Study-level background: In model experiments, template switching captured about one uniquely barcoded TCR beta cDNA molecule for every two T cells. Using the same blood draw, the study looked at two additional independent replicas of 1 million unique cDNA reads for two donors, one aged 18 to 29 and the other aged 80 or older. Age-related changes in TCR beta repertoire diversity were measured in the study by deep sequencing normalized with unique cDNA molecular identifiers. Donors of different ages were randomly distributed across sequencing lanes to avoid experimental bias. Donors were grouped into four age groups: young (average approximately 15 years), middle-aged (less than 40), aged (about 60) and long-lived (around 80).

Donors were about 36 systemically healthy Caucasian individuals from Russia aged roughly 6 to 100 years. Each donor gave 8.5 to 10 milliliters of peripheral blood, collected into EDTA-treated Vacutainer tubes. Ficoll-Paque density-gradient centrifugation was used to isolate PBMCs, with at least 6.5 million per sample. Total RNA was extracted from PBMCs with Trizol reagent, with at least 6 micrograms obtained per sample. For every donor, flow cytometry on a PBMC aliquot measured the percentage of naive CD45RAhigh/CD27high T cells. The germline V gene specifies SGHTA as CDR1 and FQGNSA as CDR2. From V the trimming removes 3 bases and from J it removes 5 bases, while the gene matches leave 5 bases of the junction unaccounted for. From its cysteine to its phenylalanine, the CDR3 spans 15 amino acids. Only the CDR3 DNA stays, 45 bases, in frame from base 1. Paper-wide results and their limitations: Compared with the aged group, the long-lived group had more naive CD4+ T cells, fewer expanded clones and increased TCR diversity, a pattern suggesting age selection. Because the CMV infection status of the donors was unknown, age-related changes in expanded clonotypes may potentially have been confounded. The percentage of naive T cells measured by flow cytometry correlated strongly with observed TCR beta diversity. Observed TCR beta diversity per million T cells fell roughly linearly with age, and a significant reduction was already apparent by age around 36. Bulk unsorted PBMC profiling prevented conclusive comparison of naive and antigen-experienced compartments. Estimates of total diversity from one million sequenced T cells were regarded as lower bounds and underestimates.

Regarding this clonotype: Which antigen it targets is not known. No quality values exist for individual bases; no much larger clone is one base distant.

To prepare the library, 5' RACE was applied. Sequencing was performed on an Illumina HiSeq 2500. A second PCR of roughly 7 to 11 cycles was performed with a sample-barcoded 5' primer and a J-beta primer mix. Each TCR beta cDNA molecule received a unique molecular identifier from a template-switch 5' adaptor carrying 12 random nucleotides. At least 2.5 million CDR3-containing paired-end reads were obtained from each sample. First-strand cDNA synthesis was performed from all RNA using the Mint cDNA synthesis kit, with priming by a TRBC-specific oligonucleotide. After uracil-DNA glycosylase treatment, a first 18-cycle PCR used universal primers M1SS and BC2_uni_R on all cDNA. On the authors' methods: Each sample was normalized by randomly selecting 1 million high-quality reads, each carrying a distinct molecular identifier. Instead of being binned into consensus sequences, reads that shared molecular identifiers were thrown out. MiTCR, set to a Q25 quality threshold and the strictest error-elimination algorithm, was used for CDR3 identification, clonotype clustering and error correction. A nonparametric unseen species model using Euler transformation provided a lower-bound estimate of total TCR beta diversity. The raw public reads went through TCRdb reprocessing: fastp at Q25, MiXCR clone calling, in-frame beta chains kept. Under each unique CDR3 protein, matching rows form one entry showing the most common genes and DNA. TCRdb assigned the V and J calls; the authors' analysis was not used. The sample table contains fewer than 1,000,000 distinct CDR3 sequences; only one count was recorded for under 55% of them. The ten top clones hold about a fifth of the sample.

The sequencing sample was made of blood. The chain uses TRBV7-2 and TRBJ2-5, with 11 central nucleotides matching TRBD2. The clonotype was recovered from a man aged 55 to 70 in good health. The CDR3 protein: CASSFSGGAFETQYF. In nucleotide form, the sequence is TGTGCCAGCAGCTTTAGCGGGGGGGCCTTCGAGACCCAGTACTTC. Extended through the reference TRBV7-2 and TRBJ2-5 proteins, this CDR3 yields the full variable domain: GAGVSQSPSNKVTEKGKDVELRCDPISGHTALYWYRQSLGQGLEFLIYFQGNSAPDKSGLPSDRFSAERTGGSVSTLTIQRTQQEDSAVYLCASSFSGGAFETQYFGPGTRLLVL.